What follows are 16 T cell receptor beta chains derived from one specimen sequenced in a study of T cells in Graves' hyperthyroidism and ophthalmopathy. Using RNA transcripts as the source, TCR beta CDR3 regions were amplified. An initial round of RT-PCR targeting the TCR CDR3 relied on the HTBI primer set. TCRdb called the multiplex PCR reads again in MiXCR, with one record for every CDR3 protein. The data hold some 270,000 distinct CDR3 sequences, with about an eighth observed a single time. What was sequenced was blood. The receptors stem from a young woman with Graves' hyperthyroidism that later progressed to Graves' ophthalmopathy.

V and J are TRBV6-1 and TRBJ1-2, with D possibly matching TRBD1 (6 bases). Germline V gives CDR1 MNHNS, CDR2 SASEGT. The CDR3 totals 15 residues. V was clipped by 6 bases and J by 6 bases, with 20 bases between them. The CDR3 region is CASRRRPHRDDGYTF. The CDR3 coding sequence is TGTGCCAGCAGACGGCGTCCCCACAGGGATGATGGCTACACCTTC.

Ten or more counts support this clonotype. The chain joins TRBV3-1 to TRBJ2-1; D is possibly TRBD1 or TRBD2 (5 bases each). Germline V CDR1 and CDR2: LGHDT, YNNKEL (reference sequence). The CDR3 spans 13 residues. With 3 bases removed from V and 6 bases from J, the gap between germline ends came to 9 bases. The CDR3 DNA sequence: TGTGCCAGCAGCCACGGGGCGGGCAATGAGCAGTTCTTC. It yields the protein CASSHGAGNEQFF.

This clonotype has more than one count but fewer than ten. The rearrangement links TRBV27 to TRBJ2-3, with 14 bases fitting TRBD2. V lost 4 bases to trimming and J lost 4 bases; unmatched junction nucleotides: 10. The CDR3 totals 18 residues. Germline values: CDR1 MNHEY, CDR2 SMNVEV (reference sequence). DNA of the CDR3: TGTGCCAGCAGTTCTCATCTCGGGACTAGCGGGAGTCCAGATACGCAGTATTTT. Encoded protein: CASSSHLGTSGSPDTQYF.

DNA for the CDR3: TGTGCCAGCACTCTATACAGGGGAGCGGGCAATGAGCAGTTCTTC. It translates to CASTLYRGAGNEQFF. The J gene is TRBJ2-1, the V gene TRBV28; D possibly corresponds to TRBD1 (7 bases). Trimming removed 7 bases from V and 6 bases from J, with 19 bases in between. The germline V gene encodes CDR1 MDHEN and CDR2 SYDVKM. The CDR3 covers 15 residues.

The CDR3 is CASSHASLDTGGGYGYTF. The CDR3 region has the DNA TGTGCCAGCAGCCACGCAAGTCTCGACACAGGGGGAGGCTATGGCTACACCTTC. The chain couples TRBV4-2 to TRBJ1-2; TRBD1 matches 8 bases. This CDR3 is built from 18 residues. Unmatched junction bases numbered 16, after V lost 3 bases and J lost 4 bases. Germline V gene data show CDR1 as LGHNA and CDR2 as YNFKEQ.

This clonotype turned up a few times. Possible read error: a much larger clone is one base away. The CDR3 DNA reads TGTGCCAGCAGCTCCGGTTGGGACCTGGGGGGGCAGTACTTC. Its protein is CASSSGWDLGGQYF. The gene calls are TRBV11-2 and TRBJ2-7; perhaps TRBD2 as D (6 bases). Germline V lookup: CDR1 SGHAT, CDR2 FQNNGV. The V end lost 4 bases, the J end lost 9 bases, and 19 bases lay between the germline ends. The CDR3 covers 14 residues.

Ten or more counts support this clonotype. V gene TRBV11-3 combines with J gene TRBJ2-2, with a possible D match to TRBD2 (5 bases). From germline, CDR1 is SGHNT and CDR2 YENEEA. This CDR3 comprises 15 residues. V lost 1 base and J 5 bases, leaving 11 bases between the germline ends. This chain's CDR3 is CASSLGLAQTGELFF. The CDR3 region has the DNA TGTGCCAGCAGCTTAGGGCTAGCCCAAACCGGGGAGCTGTTTTTT. Variable domain in full (rest from reference TRBV11-3 and TRBJ2-2): EAGVVQSPRYKIIEKKQPVAFWCNPISGHNTLYWYLQNLGQGPELLIRYENEEAVDDSQLPKDRFSAERLKGVDSTLKIQPAELGDSAVYLCASSLGLAQTGELFFGEGSRLTVL.

Many counts were recorded for this clonotype. This chain connects TRBV12-3 or TRBV12-4 to TRBJ2-2; D is undetermined. There are 13 residues in the CDR3. The V gene lost 1 base and the J gene lost 7 bases, with 7 bases spanning the gap. The CDR3 here is CASSLGDGGELFF. Here the CDR3 DNA reads TGTGCCAGCAGTTTAGGGGATGGCGGGGAGCTGTTTTTT.

This clonotype was recorded a few times. V usage is TRBV9 and J usage is TRBJ2-1, with 7 bases identical to TRBD2. The CDR3 totals 15 residues. CDR1 SGDLS and CDR2 YYNGEE come from the germline V gene. V was pared by 2 bases and J by 0 bases, with 2 bases of the junction left unmatched. The CDR3 region is CASSVGTTSYNEQFF. In DNA form, the CDR3 reads TGTGCCAGCAGCGTCGGGACTACCTCCTACAATGAGCAGTTCTTC. Drawing the rest from reference TRBV9 and TRBJ2-1, the complete variable domain is DSGVTQTPKHLITATGQRVTLRCSPRSGDLSVYWYQQSLDQGLQFLIQYYNGEERAKGNILERFSAQQFPDLHSELNLSSLELGDSALYFCASSVGTTSYNEQFFGPGTRLTVL.

The chain links TRBV6-1 to TRBJ2-3; 10 nucleotides line up with TRBD2. Germline assignment: CDR1 MNHNS and CDR2 SASEGT. V was pared by 9 bases and J by 2 bases, with 8 bases of the junction left unmatched. The CDR3 is 15 residues long. CDR3 protein: CASSAAGGFTDTQYF. The CDR3 DNA reads as TGTGCCAGTTCCGCAGCGGGAGGGTTCACAGATACGCAGTATTTT.

This clonotype turned up a few times. The chain uses TRBV4-3 and TRBJ2-7, with D tentatively TRBD1 (6 bases). The V end was cut by 1 base, the J end by 2 bases, with 12 bases between. CDR1 LGHNA and CDR2 YSLEER come from the germline V gene. This CDR3 is built from 15 residues. The CDR3: CASSQVEGDTYEQYF. CDR3 sequence (DNA): TGCGCCAGCAGCCAAGTTGAGGGGGATACCTACGAGCAGTACTTC.

Many counts were recorded for this clonotype. The V call is TRBV5-1, the J call TRBJ2-3; D is unclear. The CDR3 totals 15 residues. Trimming took 0 bases from V and 0 from J, leaving 8 bases between them. The germline gives CDR1 SGHRS, CDR2 YFSETQ. CDR3 amino acids: CASSLEHLSTDTQYF. The DNA of the CDR3 is TGCGCCAGCAGCTTGGAACACCTAAGCACAGATACGCAGTATTTT.

At least ten counts were recorded for this clonotype. The chain has TRBV24-1 and TRBJ1-5; possible D gene TRBD1, 5 bases. Germline CDR1 reads KGHDR; CDR2 reads SFDVKD. Trimming stripped 3 bases from V and 2 bases from J, with 10 bases between. CDR3 length: 15 residues. Here the CDR3 reads CATSDTGGGNQPQHF. CDR3 DNA sequence: TGTGCCACCAGTGATACGGGGGGGGGCAATCAGCCCCAGCATTTT.

This clonotype was seen ten or more times. The V and J genes are TRBV6-5 and TRBJ2-5; D not certain. CDR3 length: 13 amino acids. V lost 2 bases and J lost 5, with 9 bases in between. Germline V gives CDR1 MNHEY, CDR2 SVGAGI. This CDR3 reads CASSYRRWETQYF. The CDR3 DNA sequence: TGTGCCAGCAGTTACCGGCGGTGGGAGACCCAGTACTTC.

This clonotype has ten or more counts. The gene calls are TRBV12-3 or TRBV12-4 and TRBJ2-7; 13 bases are shared with TRBD2. The junction had 7 bases not matched to a gene; V was cut back by 3 bases and J by 2 bases. The length of the CDR3 is 17 residues. This CDR3 is CASSFPGLAGYTYEQYF. For the CDR3, the DNA is TGTGCCAGCAGTTTCCCGGGACTAGCGGGATATACCTACGAGCAGTACTTC.

This clonotype was recorded at least ten times. The genes are TRBV2 and TRBJ1-2, with D possibly matching TRBD1 (6 bases). The CDR3 extends over 13 amino acids. The V gene lost 7 bases and the J gene lost 7 bases, with 16 bases spanning the gap. Germline V gives CDR1 SNHLY, CDR2 FYNNEI. The CDR3 DNA reads TGTGCCAGCAAGGGCCCAGGGGTCGGTGGCTACACCTTC. This translates into CASKGPGVGGYTF.